Listed below are T cell receptor beta chains from one sample, sequenced in a study of tumor-infiltrating lymphocytes in primary liver carcinoma. TCRdb redid the calling of the multiplex PCR reads with MiXCR, one entry per CDR3 protein. The table includes about 350,000 distinct CDR3 sequences, 65% detected once. The sequencing input was peripheral blood. The receptors derive from a man in his forties or fifties with primary liver carcinoma and hepatitis B virus infection. Each CDR3 is given with its conserved first and last residue. A D gene is named only where the DNA matches it firmly. Some rows have no size entry. The others give once, few or many, or a class for an expanded clone.

d_gene: -; v_gene: TRBV11-2; j_gene: TRBJ2-3; abundance: -; CDR3nt: TGTGGCAGCAGCTTATGGTCAGGGCTAGACGGCACAGATACGCAGTATTTT; CDR3aa: CGSSLWSGLDGTDTQYF
d_gene: TRBD1; v_gene: TRBV7-9; j_gene: TRBJ1-1; abundance: few; CDR3nt: TGTGCCAGCAGACCAGAGGGACAGATGAACACTGAAGCTTTCTTT; CDR3aa: CASRPEGQMNTEAFF
d_gene: -; v_gene: TRBV11-1; j_gene: TRBJ2-1; abundance: -; CDR3nt: TGTGCCCAGGGGGGCTCCTACAATGAACAGTTCTTC; CDR3aa: CAQGGSYNEQFF
d_gene: -; v_gene: TRBV11-2; j_gene: TRBJ2-7; abundance: -; CDR3nt: TGTGCCAACAGCTTGGCCCTCCTCTACGAGCATTACTTC; CDR3aa: CANSLALLYEHYF
d_gene: TRBD1; v_gene: TRBV12-3/TRBV12-4; j_gene: TRBJ1-1; abundance: -; CDR3nt: TGTGCAAACATCCTGGCCGACAGGGGATTGAACACTGAAGCTTTCTTT; CDR3aa: CANILADRGLNTEAFF
d_gene: -; v_gene: TRBV11-3; j_gene: TRBJ2-1; abundance: -; CDR3nt: TGTGCCAGCAGCTTAGGCCACTTCGTGTACAATGAGCAGTTCTTC; CDR3aa: CASSLGHFVYNEQFF
d_gene: -; v_gene: TRBV11-2; j_gene: TRBJ2-4; abundance: -; CDR3nt: TGTGCCAGCAGCCTAGCCCTTGTAAGGATTCAGTACTTC; CDR3aa: CASSLALVRIQYF
d_gene: TRBD2; v_gene: TRBV5-6; j_gene: TRBJ2-5; abundance: -; CDR3nt: TGTGCCAGCAGCTTTTCTTGCGGGAGTGGCACGGAGACCCAGTACTTC; CDR3aa: CASSFSCGSGTETQYF
d_gene: -; v_gene: TRBV29-1; j_gene: TRBJ1-2; abundance: -; CDR3nt: TGCAGCGTTTTCCAAGGGAACGTCTACACCTTC; CDR3aa: CSVFQGNVYTF
d_gene: -; v_gene: TRBV6-2/TRBV6-3; j_gene: TRBJ1-1; abundance: many; CDR3nt: TGTGCCAGCAGTTACTCGAGAGAGCGGAGACAATCCTGGACTGAAGCTTTCTTT; CDR3aa: CASSYSRERRQSWTEAFF
d_gene: -; v_gene: TRBV28; j_gene: TRBJ2-7; abundance: -; CDR3nt: TGTGCCACCGACCGGGGACCAGGGGTCTACGAGCAGTACTTC; CDR3aa: CATDRGPGVYEQYF
d_gene: -; v_gene: TRBV5-1; j_gene: TRBJ1-4; abundance: -; CDR3nt: TGCGCCAGCACTGCCGAGATTGGGGAAAAACTGTTTTTT; CDR3aa: CASTAEIGEKLFF
d_gene: -; v_gene: TRBV6-2/TRBV6-3; j_gene: TRBJ2-7; abundance: -; CDR3nt: TGTGCCAGCAGTTACTGGGGGACGGTTAGCTACGAGCAGTACTTC; CDR3aa: CASSYWGTVSYEQYF
d_gene: -; v_gene: TRBV25-1; j_gene: TRBJ2-7; abundance: -; CDR3nt: TGTGCCAGCAGTGAATTGGGTAAGGACTACGTATACGAGCAGTACTTC; CDR3aa: CASSELGKDYVYEQYF
d_gene: -; v_gene: TRBV5-1; j_gene: TRBJ2-7; abundance: -; CDR3nt: TGCGCCAGCAGCTTTTGGGGGTCCGAGCAGTACTTC; CDR3aa: CASSFWGSEQYF
d_gene: -; v_gene: TRBV28; j_gene: TRBJ2-4; abundance: -; CDR3nt: TGTGCCACCACTAGACGGGGCAAAAACATTCAGTACTTC; CDR3aa: CATTRRGKNIQYF
d_gene: TRBD1; v_gene: TRBV5-5; j_gene: TRBJ1-5; abundance: many; CDR3nt: TGTGCCAGCAGCTTAATACCGGGACAGGGGAATCAGCCCCAGCATTTT; CDR3aa: CASSLIPGQGNQPQHF
d_gene: TRBD1; v_gene: TRBV4-3; j_gene: TRBJ1-2; abundance: -; CDR3nt: TGCGCCAGCGGCCTACACAGGGGGAATGGCTACACCTTC; CDR3aa: CASGLHRGNGYTF
d_gene: -; v_gene: TRBV11-1; j_gene: TRBJ2-5; abundance: many; CDR3nt: TGTGCCAGCAGCCGAAGAGCTAGCGAGCAAGAGACCCAGTACTTC; CDR3aa: CASSRRASEQETQYF
d_gene: -; v_gene: TRBV6-1; j_gene: TRBJ1-5; abundance: -; CDR3nt: TGTACCAGCAGTGAATCGGGGCACAATAATCAGCCCCAGCATTTT; CDR3aa: CTSSESGHNNQPQHF
d_gene: -; v_gene: TRBV6-6; j_gene: TRBJ2-7; abundance: -; CDR3nt: TGTGCCAGCAGACCCGACCTTCTAGTGGGACCCCACGAGCAGTACTTC; CDR3aa: CASRPDLLVGPHEQYF
d_gene: -; v_gene: TRBV12-3/TRBV12-4; j_gene: TRBJ2-1; abundance: many; CDR3nt: TGTGCCAGCTGCGAGAGGGTCGAATTGAATGAGCAGTTCTTC; CDR3aa: CASCERVELNEQFF